This record covers a single TCR beta chain. The antigen remains unidentified. Reverse transcription used about 0.45 to 1 ug RNA and random hexamers. The TCR beta CDR3 was amplified by immunoSEQ multiplex PCR across 54 Vbeta, 13 Jbeta. Each CDR3 protein is one row after TCRdb ran MiXCR on the immunoSEQ multiplex PCR reads. The sample carries about 200,000 distinct CDR3 sequences, roughly 96% recorded once. The sample comes from a study of CD8 T cells in Susac syndrome. Study-level points and caveats: An acknowledgment was made by the study that its TCR sequencing and HLA analysis involved relatively few individuals.

Sequencing of TCR beta was carried out in blood CD8+ and CD4+ T cells. CDR3 length: 16 amino acids. Trimming left V 5 bases short and J 2 bases short, with 16 bases between. Germline V gene sequence: CDR1 MDHEN, CDR2 SYDVKM. The source of this sequence is a human donor in good health. This sequence joins TRBV28 and TRBJ2-1, with TRBD2 as a possible D gene (6 bases). The specimen was CD4+ T cells from PBMCs. DNA for the CDR3: TGTGCCAGCAGTCTAACTAGCATTCGAACCTACAATGAGCAGTTCTTC. This encodes CASSLTSIRTYNEQFF.